A single sample gave rise to the 2 T cell receptor beta chains below, sequenced in a study of cytomegalovirus exposure and HLA in healthy donors. Amplification used 60 Vbeta primers and 13 Jbeta primers. TCRdb's copy holds only in-frame clones and misses some; the assay was immunoSEQ multiplex PCR. The sample contains 100,000 to 150,000 clones, roughly 75% of which appear only once. The sample taken for sequencing was PBMCs. Receptor source: a man aged 25-45 years in good health and CMV-seronegative.

Note on this clone: Other DNA sequences of this sample code for an identical CDR3. V is TRBV28 and J is TRBJ1-6, with a tentative D call TRBD1 (6 bases). The CDR3 consists of 15 residues. Per germline, CDR1 MDHEN and CDR2 SYDVKM. Trimming left V 4 bases short and J 6 bases short, with 13 bases between. In DNA, the CDR3 is TGTGCCAGCAGTTCCTACGCAGGGGTTAATTCACCCCTCCACTTT. This encodes CASSSYAGVNSPLHF.

V usage is TRBV7-9 and J usage is TRBJ1-2, with D perhaps TRBD1 (6 bases). Germline CDR1 reads SEHNR; CDR2 reads FQNEAQ (reference sequence). The CDR3 is made up of 14 amino acids. V lost 1 base to trimming and J lost 8 bases, with 14 bases between them. The CDR3 protein is CASSLDPGQRGYTF. For the CDR3, the DNA is TGTGCCAGCAGCTTAGACCCTGGACAGCGGGGCTACACCTTC.